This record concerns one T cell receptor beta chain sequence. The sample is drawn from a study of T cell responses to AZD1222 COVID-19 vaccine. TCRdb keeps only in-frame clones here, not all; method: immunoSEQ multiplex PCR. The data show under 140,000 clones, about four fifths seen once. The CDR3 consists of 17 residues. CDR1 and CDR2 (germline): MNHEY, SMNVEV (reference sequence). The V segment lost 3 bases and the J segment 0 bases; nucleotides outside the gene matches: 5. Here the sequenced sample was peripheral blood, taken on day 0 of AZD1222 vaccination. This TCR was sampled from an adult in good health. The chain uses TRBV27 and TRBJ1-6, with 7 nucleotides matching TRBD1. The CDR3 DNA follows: TGTGCCAGCAGTTTTAGGGGGCCGAGCTCCTATAATTCACCCCTCCACTTT. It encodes CASSFRGPSSYNSPLHF.